This entry lists 19 T cell receptor beta chains sequenced from one sample in a study of shared clonotypes between healthy human individuals. The protocol was immunoSEQ multiplex PCR, while the TCRdb copy is restricted to in-frame clones and leaves out a portion. The table has more than 1,200,000 clones, 98% to 99% seen once. Specimen: naive CD4+ T cells sorted from blood. The subset denotes: CD45RA+ positively selected. The receptors derive from a man between 25 and 39 years old in good health.

CDR3: CASSYSIGGTDTQYF. The CDR3 bases are TGTGCCAGCAGTTACTCTATTGGGGGCACAGATACGCAGTATTTT. This sequence joins TRBV6-5 and TRBJ2-3, with unresolved D. The CDR3 consists of 15 residues. V was cut by 0 bases and J by 1 base, with 8 bases left in between. Germline CDR1 and CDR2: MNHEY and SVGAGI.

The CDR3 DNA reads as TGTGCCAAGCAGAACACTGAAGCTTTCTTT. Its translation is CAKQNTEAFF. This rearrangement joins TRBV27 to TRBJ1-1; D gene ambiguous. The CDR3 contains 10 residues. Germline CDR1 reads MNHEY; CDR2 reads SMNVEV (reference sequence). Trimming shortened V by 10 bases and J by 1 base, and 4 bases separated the two germline ends.

For this clone: Other DNA sequences in the sample encode the same CDR3. The CDR3 sequence: CASSYSGVTGELFF. Here the CDR3 DNA reads TGTGCCAGCAGTTACTCGGGGGTCACCGGGGAGCTGTTTTTT. The V call is TRBV6-5, the J call TRBJ2-2; D possibly uses TRBD1 or TRBD2 (5 bases each). The V end lost 0 bases, the J end lost 4 bases, and 6 bases lay between the germline ends. Germline CDR1 reads MNHEY; CDR2 reads SVGAGI. The CDR3 extends over 14 amino acids.

The chain employs TRBV7-6 and TRBJ2-3; 9 bases fit TRBD2. Unmatched junction bases numbered 6, after V lost 5 bases and J lost 0 bases. From germline, CDR1 is SGHVS and CDR2 FNYEAQ. This CDR3 comprises 16 residues. The CDR3 DNA reads TGTGCCAGCAGCCTCGGACTAGCGACTAGCACAGATACGCAGTATTTT. It is translated as CASSLGLATSTDTQYF. Using reference TRBV7-6 and TRBJ2-3 for the parts outside the CDR3, the full variable domain is GAGVSQSPRYKVTKRGQDVALRCDPISGHVSLYWYRQALGQGPEFLTYFNYEAQQDKSGLPNDRFSAERPEGSISTLTIQRTEQRDSAMYRCASSLGLATSTDTQYFGPGTRLTVL.

V is TRBV6-5 and J is TRBJ1-2, with 8 bases identical to TRBD1. Germline V CDR1 and CDR2: MNHEY, SVGAGI. V lost 7 bases and J lost 4; bases outside the gene matches: 8. The CDR3 has 14 residues. CDR3 sequence: CASTPSGGGYGYTF. The CDR3 DNA reads as TGTGCCAGCACACCGTCAGGGGGCGGCTATGGCTACACCTTC.

The genes are TRBV10-3 and TRBJ2-3, with 9 bases lining up with TRBD1. Germline loops: CDR1 ENHRY, CDR2 SYGVKD. The V segment lost 2 bases and the J segment 4 bases; nucleotides outside the gene matches: 7. This CDR3 comprises 16 residues. This chain's CDR3 is CAISETKQGAADTQYF. DNA of the CDR3: TGTGCCATCAGTGAGACAAAACAGGGGGCCGCAGATACGCAGTATTTT.

Of note for this clone: The sample carries other DNA sequences with the same CDR3. The J gene is TRBJ1-5, the V gene TRBV18; 11 nucleotides align to TRBD1. Germline assignment: CDR1 KGHSH and CDR2 LQKENI. Trimming removed 6 bases from V and 5 bases from J; junction bases left unmatched: 6. This CDR3 is 15 amino acids long. This CDR3 is CASSPGQGAYQPQHF. In nucleotides, the CDR3 is TGTGCCAGCTCGCCCGGACAGGGGGCATATCAGCCCCAGCATTTT.

A note on this clone: In the same sample, other DNA sequences code for this CDR3. The chain combines TRBV15 with TRBJ1-5, with no clear D. The CDR3 totals 12 residues. Germline values: CDR1 LNHNV, CDR2 YYDKDF (reference sequence). V lost 0 bases to trimming and J lost 4 bases, with 1 base between them. The CDR3 bases are TGTGCCACCAGCAGAGATAATCAGCCCCAGCATTTT. Encoded protein: CATSRDNQPQHF.

Comments on this clone: The junction does not match germline at one end; this may be a read error. The chain links TRBV27 to TRBJ2-3; D gene unclear. The V gene's germline CDR1 is MNHEY and CDR2 SMNVEV (reference sequence). This CDR3 has 13 amino acids. CDR3 sequence: CATSSYLTDTQYF. In DNA form, the CDR3 reads TGTGCCACCAGTTCGTATCTCACAGATACGCAGTATTTT.

This chain connects TRBV10-3 to TRBJ2-5; 8 nucleotides align to TRBD1. Trimming at V came to 6 bases and at J to 5 bases, leaving 14 bases not matched to a gene. CDR1 and CDR2 from the germline V gene are ENHRY and SYGVKD. The CDR3 runs to 16 residues. The CDR3 DNA reads as TGTGCCATCAGGGGGGCCTCAGGGGGCGTAGCGGAGACCCAGTACTTC. Its translation: CAIRGASGGVAETQYF.

The J gene is TRBJ2-7, the V gene TRBV5-1, with D perhaps matching TRBD1 (5 bases). The CDR3 has 14 amino acids. Germline V CDR1 and CDR2: SGHRS, YFSETQ. The V end was cut by 2 bases, the J end by 1 base, with 10 bases between. CDR3 nucleotide sequence: TGCGCCAGCAGCTTTGAACAGGCTTCCTACGAGCAGTACTTC. It yields the protein CASSFEQASYEQYF.

This chain uses TRBV5-1 with TRBJ2-1, with 8 bases that match TRBD2. The CDR3 covers 15 residues. Germline CDR1 and CDR2: SGHRS and YFSETQ. Trimming at V came to 0 bases and at J to 6 bases, leaving 5 bases not matched to a gene. This CDR3 reads CASSLEAGGRNEQFF. The CDR3 region has the DNA TGCGCCAGCAGCTTGGAGGCGGGAGGACGCAATGAGCAGTTCTTC.

The chain couples TRBV29-1 to TRBJ2-1; TRBD2 agrees at 8 bases. Germline CDR1 reads SQVTM; CDR2 reads ANQGSEA. Trimming cost V 6 bases and J 5 bases; bases outside gene matches: 12. This CDR3 region has 15 residues. The CDR3: CSVGAGGAPNNEQFF. The CDR3 nucleotides read TGCAGCGTGGGGGCGGGAGGAGCTCCAAACAATGAGCAGTTCTTC.

The chain recombines TRBV5-1 with TRBJ2-5; the D gene is possibly TRBD2 (5 bases). Germline V gives CDR1 SGHRS, CDR2 YFSETQ. V was pared by 4 bases and J by 2 bases, with 15 bases between. The CDR3 loop spans 15 amino acids. In DNA form, the CDR3 reads TGCGCCAGCAGCCGGGAACCGCAAGGGCAAGAGACCCAGTACTTC. Amino acid sequence: CASSREPQGQETQYF.

The CDR3 DNA sequence: TGTGCCAGTAGTATAGGGCGGGAGGGCCGAAATGAGCAGTTCTTC. Protein: CASSIGREGRNEQFF. V and J are TRBV19 and TRBJ2-1; TRBD2 aligns across 9 bases. J gave up 7 bases and V 1 base, and 5 bases lay outside the gene matches. CDR3 size: 15 residues. Germline V lookup: CDR1 LNHDA, CDR2 SQIVND (reference sequence).

The J gene is TRBJ1-5, the V gene TRBV6-1; D gene ambiguous. The CDR3 is made up of 14 amino acids. Looked up from germline, CDR1 is MNHNS and CDR2 is SASEGT. The V end lost 2 bases, the J end lost 3 bases, and 8 bases lay between the germline ends. The CDR3 nucleotides are TGTGCCAGCAGTGAACAGGTCATCAATCAGCCCCAGCATTTT. This translates into CASSEQVINQPQHF.

This chain uses TRBV7-2 with TRBJ2-3, with D hard to call. The CDR3 contains 16 residues. V gave up 4 bases and J gave up 1 base, with 15 bases separating them. Germline assignment: CDR1 SGHTA and CDR2 FQGNSA. This CDR3 is CASSSQWRWGTDTQYF. The CDR3 DNA is TGTGCCAGCAGCTCCCAGTGGCGGTGGGGCACAGATACGCAGTATTTT. The entire variable domain, with the rest obtained from reference TRBV7-2 and TRBJ2-3, is as follows: GAGVSQSPSNKVTEKGKDVELRCDPISGHTALYWYRQSLGQGLEFLIYFQGNSAPDKSGLPSDRFSAERTGGSVSTLTIQRTQQEDSAVYLCASSSQWRWGTDTQYFGPGTRLTVL.

V and J are TRBV2 and TRBJ1-5; D unresolved. Trimming removed 3 bases from V and 11 bases from J, with 14 bases in between. Germline V CDR1 and CDR2: SNHLY, FYNNEI. The CDR3 totals 13 residues. The CDR3 sequence is CASSDRTGGTQHF. CDR3 bases: TGTGCCAGCAGTGACAGGACTGGCGGGACCCAGCATTTT.

This clone was found once. The rearrangement uses TRBV18 and TRBJ1-4, with 9 nucleotides matching TRBD1. Germline V gene data show CDR1 as KGHSH and CDR2 as LQKENI. V shed 4 bases, J shed 0 bases, and the junction held 6 bases outside the gene matches. The CDR3 spans 17 residues. In DNA form, the CDR3 reads TGTGCCAGCTCACGAGTACAGGGGGCCGCAACTAATGAAAAACTGTTTTTT. Protein sequence: CASSRVQGAATNEKLFF.